The present T cell receptor beta chain was sequenced within a study of monozygotic twins with inflammatory bowel disease. Through template switching, UMIs that included a 6-nucleotide sample barcode were added. Following a re-call of the 5' RACE reads, TCRdb has one entry per CDR3 protein and lacks DNA. The sample table includes more than 350,000 distinct CDR3 sequences. Of note for this clonotype: Antigen: not known.

Notes on the study in general: Twins with IBD were found to have lower TCRbeta diversity (inverse Simpson) than healthy co-twins.

In germline, CDR1 is SQVTM, CDR2 ANQGSEA. This CDR3 contains 13 residues. Sequenced: blood. The rearrangement uses TRBV29-1 and TRBJ1-6. The receptor comes from a human donor with ulcerative colitis or Crohn's disease, or a healthy co-twin of an affected twin (not recorded which). This CDR3 reads CSVAGQDGSPLHF.